This TCR beta chain was recovered during a study of blood T cells in healthy people across ages. General study points: Strong correlation linked observed beta diversity and percent naive T cells. Among T cells, TCR beta diversity per million cells dropped roughly linearly as age rose.

This clonotype appeared a few times. Antigen specificity is unknown. A second PCR of roughly 7 to 11 cycles used a sample-barcoded 5' primer and a J-beta primer mix. TCRdb used MiXCR to reprocess the 5' RACE reads, holding one entry per CDR3 protein. In the table there are just under 750,000 distinct CDR3 sequences, 22% of which are singletons. Looked up from germline, CDR1 is MNHEY and CDR2 is SVGEGT. This CDR3 has 19 residues. Trimming took 6 bases from V and 0 from J; bases not matched to a gene: 19. The J gene is TRBJ2-7, the V gene TRBV6-2 or TRBV6-3, with 8 bases aligning to TRBD2. The clonotype was recovered from a man between 65 and 85 years old in good health. Source material: blood. CDR3 sequence: CASSSPDKPGLEISYEQYV. The CDR3 DNA reads as TGTGCCAGCAGCTCTCCCGACAAACCGGGACTAGAGATCTCCTACGAGCAGTACGTC.